This TCR beta chain appears in the sequencing data of a study of T-cell memory formation after mild COVID-19. This clonotype was observed a few times. Each CDR3 protein gets one entry after TCRdb re-called the 5' RACE reads with MiXCR. In the table there are 470,000 or so distinct CDR3 sequences, about 23% of which are singletons. The receptor comes from an adult woman who had mild COVID-19 (a few samples of this study predate the infection). Cell type and time point are not known. The source material was PBMCs or a T cell subset sorted from them (not recorded which).

The CDR3 loop is CASSLAPADSSYEQYF. CDR3 DNA sequence: TGTGCCAGCAGCTTAGCCCCAGCGGACAGCTCCTACGAGCAGTACTTC. This chain uses TRBV7-9 with TRBJ2-7; D is perhaps TRBD1 (6 bases). This CDR3 has 16 residues. The germline CDR1 and CDR2 sequences are SEHNR and FQNEAQ (reference sequence). Trimming took off 0 bases at V and 0 bases at J, with 12 bases between the two ends.